This T cell receptor (beta chain) derives from a study of blood T cell repertoires in COVID-19. The CDR3 has 14 residues. Germline V gene sequence: CDR1 KGHSH, CDR2 LQKENI. The V end lost 3 bases, the J end lost 0 bases, and 8 bases lay between the germline ends. The repertoire was sequenced with immunoSEQ multiplex PCR; TCRdb's copy has only in-frame clones and lacks some. The data show about 230,000 clones, 70% to 90% seen once. This clone was recorded once. The receptor comes from a middle-aged man with COVID-19, enrolled during active disease. The sequencing input was peripheral blood. V gene TRBV18 combines with J gene TRBJ1-1, with D hard to call. The CDR3 coding sequence is TGTGCCAGCTCACCCATACAACTGAACACTGAAGCTTTCTTT. This gives the protein CASSPIQLNTEAFF.